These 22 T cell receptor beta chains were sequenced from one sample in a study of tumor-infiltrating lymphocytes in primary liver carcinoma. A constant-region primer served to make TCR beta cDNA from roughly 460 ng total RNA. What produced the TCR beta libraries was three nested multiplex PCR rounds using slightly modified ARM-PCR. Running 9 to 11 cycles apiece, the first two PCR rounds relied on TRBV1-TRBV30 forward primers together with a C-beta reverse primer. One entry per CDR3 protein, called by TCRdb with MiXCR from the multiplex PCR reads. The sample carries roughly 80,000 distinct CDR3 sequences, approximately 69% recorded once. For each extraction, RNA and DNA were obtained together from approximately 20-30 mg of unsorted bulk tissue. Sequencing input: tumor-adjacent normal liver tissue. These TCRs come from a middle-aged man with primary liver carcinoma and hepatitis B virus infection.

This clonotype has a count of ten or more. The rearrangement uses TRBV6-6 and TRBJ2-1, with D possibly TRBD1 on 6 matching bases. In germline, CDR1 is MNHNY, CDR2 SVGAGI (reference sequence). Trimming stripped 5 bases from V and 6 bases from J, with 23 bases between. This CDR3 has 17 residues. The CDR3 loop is CASSAPLGALESNEQFF. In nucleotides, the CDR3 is TGTGCCAGCAGTGCCCCGTTGGGGGCGTTAGAATCCAATGAGCAGTTCTTC.

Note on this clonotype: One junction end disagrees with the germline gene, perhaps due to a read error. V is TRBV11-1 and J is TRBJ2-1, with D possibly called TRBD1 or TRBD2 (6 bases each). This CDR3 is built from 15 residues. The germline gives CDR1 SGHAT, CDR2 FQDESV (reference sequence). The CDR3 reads CASREGTTLSNEQFF. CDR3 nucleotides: TGTGCCAGCAGGGAGGGGACAACACTCTCCAATGAACAGTTCTTC. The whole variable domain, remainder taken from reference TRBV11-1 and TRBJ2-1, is EAEVAQSPRYKITEKSQAVAFWCDPISGHATLYWYRQILGQGPELLVQFQDESVVDDSQLPKDRFSAERLKGVDSTLKIQPAELGDSAMYLCASREGTTLSNEQFFGPGTRLTVL.

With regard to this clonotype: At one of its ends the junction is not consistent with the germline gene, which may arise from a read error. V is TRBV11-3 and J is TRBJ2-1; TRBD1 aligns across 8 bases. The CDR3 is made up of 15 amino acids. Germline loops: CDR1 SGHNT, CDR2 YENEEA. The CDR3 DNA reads TGTGCCAACAGCCCCAGGGGGCAGGGGGCGTATGAGCAGCTCTTC. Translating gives CANSPRGQGAYEQLF.

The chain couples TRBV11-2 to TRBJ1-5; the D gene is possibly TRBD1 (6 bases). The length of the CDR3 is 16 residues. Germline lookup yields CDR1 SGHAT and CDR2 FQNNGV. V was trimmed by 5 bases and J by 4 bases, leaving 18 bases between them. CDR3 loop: CASSIKGGLTNQPQHF. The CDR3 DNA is TGTGCCAGCAGCATAAAAGGGGGACTGACAAATCAGCCCCAGCATTTT.

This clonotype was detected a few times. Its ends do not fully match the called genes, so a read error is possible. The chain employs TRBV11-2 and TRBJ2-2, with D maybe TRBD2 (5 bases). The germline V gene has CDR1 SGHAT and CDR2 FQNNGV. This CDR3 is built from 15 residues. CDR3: CAGSLLVANTGELFF. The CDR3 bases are TGTGCCGGCAGCTTACTTGTAGCGAACACCGGAGAGCTGTTTTTT.

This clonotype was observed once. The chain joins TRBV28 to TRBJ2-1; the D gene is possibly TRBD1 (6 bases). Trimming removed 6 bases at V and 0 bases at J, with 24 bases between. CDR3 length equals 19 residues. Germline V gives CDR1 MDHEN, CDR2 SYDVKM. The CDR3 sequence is CASSRGQPQLPNSYNEQFF. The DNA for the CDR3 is TGTGCCAGCAGCCGAGGACAGCCCCAACTTCCCAACTCCTACAATGAGCAGTTCTTC. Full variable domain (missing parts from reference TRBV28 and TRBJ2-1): DVKVTQSSRYLVKRTGEKVFLECVQDMDHENMFWYRQDPGLGLRLIYFSYDVKMKEKGDIPEGYSVSREKKERFSLILESASTNQTSMYLCASSRGQPQLPNSYNEQFFGPGTRLTVL.

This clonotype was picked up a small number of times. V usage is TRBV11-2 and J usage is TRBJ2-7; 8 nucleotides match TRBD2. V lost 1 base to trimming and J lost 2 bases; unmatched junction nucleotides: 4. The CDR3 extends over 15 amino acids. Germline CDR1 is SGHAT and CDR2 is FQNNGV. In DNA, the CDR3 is TGTGCCAGCAGCTTAGTGCGGGGGGTGGCCTACGAGCAGTACTTC. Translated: CASSLVRGVAYEQYF.

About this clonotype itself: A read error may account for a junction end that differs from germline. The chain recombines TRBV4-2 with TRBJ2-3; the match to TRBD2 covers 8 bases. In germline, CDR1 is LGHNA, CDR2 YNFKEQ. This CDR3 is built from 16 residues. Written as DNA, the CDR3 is TGTGTCAGCAGCCAAGACCGAGCGGGAGTAAAGGATACGCAGTATTTT. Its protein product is CVSSQDRAGVKDTQYF.

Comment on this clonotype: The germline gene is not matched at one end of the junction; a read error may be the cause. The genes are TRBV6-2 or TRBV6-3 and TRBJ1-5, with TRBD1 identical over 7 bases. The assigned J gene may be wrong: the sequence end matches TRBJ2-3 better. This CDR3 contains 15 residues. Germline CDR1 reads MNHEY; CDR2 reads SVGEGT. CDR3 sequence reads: CVSSLTGASNQPQYF. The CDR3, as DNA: TGTGTCAGCAGCTTAACAGGGGCTAGCAATCAGCCCCAGTATTTT.

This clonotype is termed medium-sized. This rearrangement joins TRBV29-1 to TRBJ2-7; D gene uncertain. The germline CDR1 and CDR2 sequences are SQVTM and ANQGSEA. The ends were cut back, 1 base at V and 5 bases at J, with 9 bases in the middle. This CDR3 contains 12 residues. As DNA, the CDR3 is TGCAGCGTTGAAGGCGAACCGAACGAGCAGTACTTC. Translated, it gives CSVEGEPNEQYF.

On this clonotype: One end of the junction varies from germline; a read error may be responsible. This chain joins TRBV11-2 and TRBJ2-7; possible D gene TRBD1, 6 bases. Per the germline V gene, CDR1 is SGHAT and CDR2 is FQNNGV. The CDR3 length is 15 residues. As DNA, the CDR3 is TGCGCCAGCAGCCCTAGGGGGTATCATACCTACGAGCAGTACTTC. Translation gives CASSPRGYHTYEQYF.

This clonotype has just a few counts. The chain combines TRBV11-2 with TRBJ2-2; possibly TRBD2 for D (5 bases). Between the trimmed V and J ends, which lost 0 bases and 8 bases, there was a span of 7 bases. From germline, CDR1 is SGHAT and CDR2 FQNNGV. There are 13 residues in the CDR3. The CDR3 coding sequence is TGTGCCAGCAGCTTAGATAGGACTGGGGAGCTGTTTTTT. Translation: CASSLDRTGELFF.

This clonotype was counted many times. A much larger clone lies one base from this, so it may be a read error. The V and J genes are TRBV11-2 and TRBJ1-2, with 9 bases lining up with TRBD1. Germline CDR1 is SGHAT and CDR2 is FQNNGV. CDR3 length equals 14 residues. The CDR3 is CASSLGTGRFRYAF. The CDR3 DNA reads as TGTGCCAGCAGCTTGGGGACAGGGCGATTTCGCTACGCCTTC.

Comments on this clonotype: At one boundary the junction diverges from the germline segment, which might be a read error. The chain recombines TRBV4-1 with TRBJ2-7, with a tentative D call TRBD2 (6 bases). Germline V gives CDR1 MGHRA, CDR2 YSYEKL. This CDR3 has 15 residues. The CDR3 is CASGQDLGGGYEWYF. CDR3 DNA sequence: TGCGCCAGCGGCCAAGATTTGGGAGGTGGCTACGAGTGGTACTTC.

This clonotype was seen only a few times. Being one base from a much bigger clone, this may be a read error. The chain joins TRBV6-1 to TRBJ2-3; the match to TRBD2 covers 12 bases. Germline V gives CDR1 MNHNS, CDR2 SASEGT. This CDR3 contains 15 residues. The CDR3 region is CASLTTSGSTGTQYF. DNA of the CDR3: TGTGCCAGCCTAACGACTAGCGGGAGCACAGGTACGCAGTATTTT.

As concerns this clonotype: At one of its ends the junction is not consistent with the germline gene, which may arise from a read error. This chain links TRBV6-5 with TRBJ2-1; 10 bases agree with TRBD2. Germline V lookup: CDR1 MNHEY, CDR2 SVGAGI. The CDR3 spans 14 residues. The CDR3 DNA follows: TGTGCCGGCAGGACTAGCGGCTCCTACAATGTGCAGTTCTTC. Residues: CAGRTSGSYNVQFF.

The CDR3 DNA sequence: TGCGCCAGCAGCCCCTATCGGACTAGCTGCTACAATGAGCAGTTCTTC. This sequence encodes CASSPYRTSCYNEQFF. This chain uses TRBV5-1 with TRBJ2-1, with 8 bases aligning to TRBD2. V trimming: 4 bases; J trimming: 3 bases; junction bases outside the gene matches: 9. CDR1 and CDR2 from the germline V gene are SGHRS and YFSETQ. The CDR3 runs to 16 residues.

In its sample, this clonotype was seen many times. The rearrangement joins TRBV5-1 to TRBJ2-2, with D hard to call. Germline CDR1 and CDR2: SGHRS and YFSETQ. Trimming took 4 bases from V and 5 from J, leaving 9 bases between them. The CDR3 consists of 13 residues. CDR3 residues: CASSPYSTGELFF. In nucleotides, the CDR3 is TGCGCCAGCAGCCCATACTCTACCGGGGAGCTGTTTTTT.

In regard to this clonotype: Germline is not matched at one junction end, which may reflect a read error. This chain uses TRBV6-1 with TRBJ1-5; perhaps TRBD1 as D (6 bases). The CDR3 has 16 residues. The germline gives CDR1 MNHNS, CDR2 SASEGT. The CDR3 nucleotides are TGTGCCAGCAGTCCGCAGGGGCTGACCCTAAATCAGCCCCAGAATTTT. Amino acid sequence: CASSPQGLTLNQPQNF.

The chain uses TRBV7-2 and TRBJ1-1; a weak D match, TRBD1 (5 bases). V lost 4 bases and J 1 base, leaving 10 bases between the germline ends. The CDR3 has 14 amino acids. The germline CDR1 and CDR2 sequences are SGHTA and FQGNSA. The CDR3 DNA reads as TGTGCCAGCAGCTCCTATGACAGGAACACTGAAGCTTTCTTT. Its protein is CASSSYDRNTEAFF.

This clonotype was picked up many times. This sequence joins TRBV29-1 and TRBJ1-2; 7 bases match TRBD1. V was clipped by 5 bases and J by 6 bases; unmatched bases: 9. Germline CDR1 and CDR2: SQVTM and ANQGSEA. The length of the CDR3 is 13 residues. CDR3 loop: CSVLDRVGHGYTF. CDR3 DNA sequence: TGCAGCGTTCTCGACAGGGTTGGACATGGCTACACCTTC.

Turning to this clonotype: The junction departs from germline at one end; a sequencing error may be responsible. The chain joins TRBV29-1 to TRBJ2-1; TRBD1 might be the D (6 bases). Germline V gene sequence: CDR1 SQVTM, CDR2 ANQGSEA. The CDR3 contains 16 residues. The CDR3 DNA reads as TGCAGCCTTGAAGCCGGACAGAGAAAAGGATACAATGAGCAGTTCTTC. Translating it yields CSLEAGQRKGYNEQFF.